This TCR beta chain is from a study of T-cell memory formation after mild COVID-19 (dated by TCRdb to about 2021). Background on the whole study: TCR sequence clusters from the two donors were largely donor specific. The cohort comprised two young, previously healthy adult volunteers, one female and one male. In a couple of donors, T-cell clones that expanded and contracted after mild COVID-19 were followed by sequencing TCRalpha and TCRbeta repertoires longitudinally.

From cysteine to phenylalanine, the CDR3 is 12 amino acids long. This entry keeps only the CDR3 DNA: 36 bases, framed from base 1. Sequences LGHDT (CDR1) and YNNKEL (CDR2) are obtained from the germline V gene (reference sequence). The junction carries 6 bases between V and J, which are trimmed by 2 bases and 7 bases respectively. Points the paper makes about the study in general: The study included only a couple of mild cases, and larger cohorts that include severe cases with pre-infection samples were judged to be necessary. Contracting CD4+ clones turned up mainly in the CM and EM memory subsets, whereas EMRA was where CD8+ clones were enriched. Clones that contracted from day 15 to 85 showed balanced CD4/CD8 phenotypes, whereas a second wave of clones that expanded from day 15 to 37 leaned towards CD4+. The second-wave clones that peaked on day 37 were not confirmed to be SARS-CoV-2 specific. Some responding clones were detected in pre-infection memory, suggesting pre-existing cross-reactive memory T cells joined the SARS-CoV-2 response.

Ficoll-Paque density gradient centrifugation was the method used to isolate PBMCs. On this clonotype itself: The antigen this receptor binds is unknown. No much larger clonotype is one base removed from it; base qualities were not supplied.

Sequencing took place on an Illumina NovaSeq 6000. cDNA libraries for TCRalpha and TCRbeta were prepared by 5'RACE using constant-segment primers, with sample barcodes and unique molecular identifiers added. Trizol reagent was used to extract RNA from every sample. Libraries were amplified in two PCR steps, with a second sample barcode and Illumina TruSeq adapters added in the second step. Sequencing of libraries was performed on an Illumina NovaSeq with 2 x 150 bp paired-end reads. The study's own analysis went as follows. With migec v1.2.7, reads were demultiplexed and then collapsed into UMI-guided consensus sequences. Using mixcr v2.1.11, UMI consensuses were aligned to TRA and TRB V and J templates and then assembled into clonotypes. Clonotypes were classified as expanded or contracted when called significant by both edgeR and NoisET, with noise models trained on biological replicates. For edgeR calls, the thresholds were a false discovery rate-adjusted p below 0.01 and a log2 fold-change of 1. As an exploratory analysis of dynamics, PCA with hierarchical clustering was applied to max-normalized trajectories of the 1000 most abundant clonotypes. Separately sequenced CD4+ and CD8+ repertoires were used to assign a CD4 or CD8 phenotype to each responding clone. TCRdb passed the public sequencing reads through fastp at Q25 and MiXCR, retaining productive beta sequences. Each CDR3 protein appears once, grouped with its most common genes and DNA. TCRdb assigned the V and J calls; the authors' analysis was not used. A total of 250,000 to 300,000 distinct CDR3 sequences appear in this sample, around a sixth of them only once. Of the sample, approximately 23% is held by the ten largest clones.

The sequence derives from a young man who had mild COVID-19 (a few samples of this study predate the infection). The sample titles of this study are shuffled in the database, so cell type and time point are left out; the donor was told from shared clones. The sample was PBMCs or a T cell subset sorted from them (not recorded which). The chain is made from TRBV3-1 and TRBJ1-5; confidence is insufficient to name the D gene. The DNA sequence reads TGTGCCAGCAGCCAACAAGGCCAGCCCCAGCATTTT. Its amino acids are CASSQQGQPQHF.